This entry lists 16 T cell receptor beta chains sequenced from one sample in a study of shared clonotypes between healthy human individuals. Here immunoSEQ multiplex PCR was the method, and the copy in TCRdb shows in-frame clones only, minus some. The sample lists approximately 2.5 million clones, over 85% seen once, with over 0.12% in the top ten. The sample comprised naive CD4+ T cells sorted from blood. Regarding subset: CD45RA+ positively selected. The receptors were sampled from a man younger than 35 in good health.

J is TRBJ2-7 and V is TRBV6-1; D tentatively fits TRBD1 or TRBD2 (7 bases each). Trimming removed 2 bases at V and 7 bases at J, with 21 bases between. This CDR3 has 16 residues. Germline CDR1 MNHNS, CDR2 SASEGT. This chain's CDR3 is CASSERVAGGEGEQYF. The CDR3 DNA sequence: TGTGCCAGCAGTGAAAGGGTTGCAGGGGGGGAAGGAGAGCAGTACTTC.

This clone was recorded once. The chain recombines TRBV7-2 with TRBJ1-1, with D possibly TRBD1 on 5 matching bases. Germline CDR1 is SGHTA and CDR2 is FQGNSA. This CDR3 is built from 15 residues. V lost 0 bases to trimming and J lost 7 bases, with 15 bases between them. The CDR3 loop is CASSLASGTLGEAFF. CDR3 bases: TGTGCCAGCAGCTTAGCGTCAGGGACTCTAGGTGAAGCTTTCTTT.

This chain connects TRBV11-3 to TRBJ2-1; possibly TRBD2 for D (5 bases). Trimming stripped 1 base from V and 6 bases from J, with 10 bases between. Germline loops: CDR1 SGHNT, CDR2 YENEEA. The CDR3 runs to 14 residues. CDR3: CASSLGLASNEQFF. The CDR3 DNA sequence: TGTGCCAGCAGCTTAGGGCTAGCTAGCAATGAGCAGTTCTTC.

The J gene is TRBJ2-7, the V gene TRBV11-2; 8 positions match TRBD2. The ends lost 0 bases at V and 4 bases at J; junction bases unmatched: 8. The CDR3 consists of 16 residues. Germline V gives CDR1 SGHAT, CDR2 FQNNGV. The CDR3 spells CASSLDPSGSWYEQYF. For the CDR3, the DNA is TGTGCCAGCAGCTTAGATCCCAGCGGGAGTTGGTACGAGCAGTACTTC.

The chain combines TRBV10-3 with TRBJ2-3, with 7 bases lining up with TRBD2. The germline V gene encodes CDR1 ENHRY and CDR2 SYGVKD. V was clipped by 4 bases and J by 0 bases; unmatched bases: 1. This CDR3 contains 14 residues. The CDR3, as DNA: TGTGCCATCAGTGGAGCGGGGAGCACAGATACGCAGTATTTT. This gives the protein CAISGAGSTDTQYF.

CDR3 sequence reads: CSVDFGVAGVNEQFF. The CDR3 DNA is TGCAGCGTTGACTTCGGGGTAGCGGGAGTCAATGAGCAGTTCTTC. This chain joins TRBV29-1 and TRBJ2-1, with TRBD2 matching 9 bases. This CDR3 has 15 residues. Trimming cost V 3 bases and J 6 bases; bases outside gene matches: 9. Germline CDR1 and CDR2: SQVTM and ANQGSEA.

About this clone: Additional DNA sequences in this sample encode the identical CDR3. The chain carries TRBV6-1 and TRBJ1-5; unclear D gene. Germline V gives CDR1 MNHNS, CDR2 SASEGT. Trimming removed 2 bases at V and 0 bases at J, with 8 bases between. This CDR3 is built from 15 residues. CDR3 nucleotide sequence: TGTGCCAGCAGTGAACCGCGTTATAGCAATCAGCCCCAGCATTTT. This encodes CASSEPRYSNQPQHF.

The gene calls are TRBV9 and TRBJ2-7, with 9 bases matching TRBD1. Losses at the gene ends were 6 bases for V and 3 bases for J; bases not matched to a gene: 1. This CDR3 contains 12 residues. CDR1 SGDLS and CDR2 YYNGEE come from the germline V gene. The chain's CDR3 is CASTGQGYEQYF. As DNA, the CDR3 is TGTGCCAGCACGGGACAGGGCTACGAGCAGTACTTC.

The genes are TRBV2 and TRBJ1-6; D is unclear. This CDR3 has 13 residues. From germline, CDR1 is SNHLY and CDR2 FYNNEI. The ends were cut back, 7 bases at V and 10 bases at J, with 14 bases in the middle. The CDR3: CASNQLRESPLHF. The CDR3 bases are TGTGCCAGCAACCAGTTAAGGGAATCACCCCTCCACTTT.

The rearrangement joins TRBV5-4 to TRBJ1-1; D is possibly TRBD1 (5 bases). Per germline, CDR1 SGHNT and CDR2 YYREEE (reference sequence). V was trimmed by 5 bases and J by 4 bases, leaving 15 bases between them. The CDR3 loop spans 14 amino acids. The CDR3 DNA reads as TGTGCCAGCAGATCCGGGACCCAGGGCACTGAAGCTTTCTTT. Translated, it gives CASRSGTQGTEAFF.

The chain is built from TRBV7-2 and TRBJ2-5, with 9 bases matching TRBD2. Trimming removed 5 bases from V and 0 bases from J; junction bases left unmatched: 4. This CDR3 contains 15 residues. Germline CDR1 SGHTA, CDR2 FQGNSA. CDR3 sequence (DNA): TGTGCCAGCAGCCGCAGCGGGGGGTACCAAGAGACCCAGTACTTC. Amino acids: CASSRSGGYQETQYF.

CDR3 bases: TGTGCCAGTAGAAACCTTATCTCGGGACAGGGAAGTCTTGCAGGGTATGGCTACACCTTC. This gives the protein CASRNLISGQGSLAGYGYTF. This chain joins TRBV19 and TRBJ1-2; 9 nucleotides match TRBD1. J lost 5 bases, V lost 6 bases, and 25 bases had no gene match. This CDR3 is built from 20 residues. The germline CDR1 and CDR2 sequences are LNHDA and SQIVND (reference sequence).

The chain uses TRBV7-2 and TRBJ1-1, with no clear D. V gave up 2 bases and J gave up 4 bases, with 14 bases separating them. This CDR3 has 15 residues. Germline V gene data show CDR1 as SGHTA and CDR2 as FQGNSA. CDR3 region: CASSLSFGVSTEAFF. In nucleotides, the CDR3 is TGTGCCAGCAGCTTAAGCTTCGGGGTTAGCACTGAAGCTTTCTTT.

V is TRBV28 and J is TRBJ1-2, with D perhaps matching TRBD1 (5 bases). Trimming cost V 4 bases and J 8 bases, with 20 bases left between them. Germline V gene data show CDR1 as MDHEN and CDR2 as SYDVKM. CDR3 length: 15 amino acids. In DNA, the CDR3 is TGTGCCAGCAGTTCTCCGACAGCCGCAGTGAGAGGCTACACCTTC. The encoded protein is CASSSPTAAVRGYTF.

The V gene is TRBV11-2, the J gene TRBJ1-4; perhaps TRBD1 as D (6 bases). The germline V gene has CDR1 SGHAT and CDR2 FQNNGV. There are 14 residues in the CDR3. With 1 base removed from V and 7 bases from J, the gap between germline ends came to 10 bases. The CDR3 DNA is TGTGCCAGCAGCTTAGCAGGGGCGGGTGAAAAACTGTTTTTT. Protein sequence: CASSLAGAGEKLFF.

The genes are TRBV7-2 and TRBJ1-1; 7 bases match TRBD1. With V trimmed by 1 base and J by 3 bases, 5 bases remained unmatched. The CDR3 contains 15 residues. Germline loops: CDR1 SGHTA, CDR2 FQGNSA. The CDR3 protein is CASSLVTRGDTEAFF. As DNA, the CDR3 is TGTGCCAGCAGCTTAGTTACCAGGGGGGACACTGAAGCTTTCTTT.